The T cell receptor beta chain under discussion was sequenced for a study of blood T cells in healthy people across ages (dated by TCRdb to the mid-2010s). About the full investigation: In model experiments, template switching captured roughly one uniquely barcoded TCR beta cDNA molecule for every two T cells. The donors were divided into four age groups: young (average about 16 years), middle-aged (approximately 39), aged (around 67) and long-lived (approximately 74). Two additional independent replicas of 1 million unique cDNA reads from the same blood draw were analyzed for two donors (one aged 18 to 30 and one aged 80 or older). The study measured age-related changes in TCR beta repertoire diversity using deep sequencing normalized with unique cDNA molecular identifiers. To avoid experimental bias, donors of different ages were randomly spread across the sequencing lanes. The full study reports these points: Observed TCR beta diversity per million T cells fell roughly linearly with age, and a significant reduction was already apparent by age about 38. The CMV infection status of donors was not known, potentially confounding age-related changes in expanded clonotypes. The percentage of naive T cells measured by flow cytometry correlated strongly with observed TCR beta diversity. Estimates of total diversity from one million sequenced T cells were regarded as lower bounds and underestimates. The long-lived group showed more naive CD4+ T cells, fewer expanded clones and increased TCR diversity than the aged group, suggesting age selection. Bulk unsorted PBMC profiling prevented conclusive comparison of naive and antigen-experienced compartments.

A note on this clonotype: No cognate antigen has been identified for it. Per-base qualities were not stored, and no clone one base away is much larger.

The approximately 39 donors, aged roughly 6 to 90 years, were systemically healthy Caucasian individuals from Russia. Each donor gave 8 to 10 milliliters of peripheral blood, drawn into EDTA-treated Vacutainer tubes. Ficoll-Paque density-gradient centrifugation was used to isolate PBMCs, with at least 6.5 million per sample. Trizol reagent was used to extract total RNA from the PBMCs, yielding at least 5.5 micrograms per sample. Naive CD45RAhigh/CD27high T cell percentages were measured by flow cytometry on a PBMC aliquot from every donor. The CDR3 goes from the cysteine to the phenylalanine over 13 residues. Of all the DNA, just the CDR3 is kept, 39 bases in frame from base 1. V was cut back by 6 bases and J by 9 bases, leaving a gap of 15 bases between them. Library construction relied on 5' RACE. Instrument used: Illumina HiSeq 2500. A second PCR of about 7 to 12 cycles was run with a J-beta primer mix and a sample-barcoded 5' primer. Each TCR beta cDNA molecule received a unique molecular identifier from a template-switch 5' adaptor carrying 12 random nucleotides. At least 2.5 million CDR3-containing paired-end reads were obtained from each sample. The Mint cDNA synthesis kit, primed by a TRBC-specific oligonucleotide, was used to synthesize first-strand cDNA from all RNA. Following uracil-DNA glycosylase treatment, all cDNA underwent a first 18-cycle PCR with the universal primers M1SS and BC2_uni_R. As for how the authors treated the data: Each sample was normalized by randomly selecting 1 million high-quality reads, each carrying a distinct molecular identifier. Reads with shared molecular identifiers were discarded instead of being binned into consensus sequences. MiTCR, run with a Q25 quality threshold and the strictest error-elimination algorithm, handled CDR3 identification, clonotype clustering and error correction. A nonparametric unseen species model with Euler transformation was used to estimate a lower bound on total TCR beta diversity. TCRdb ran its own pipeline on the public reads, namely fastp trimming at Q25 and MiXCR clone calling, and kept in-frame beta chains. Entries that share a CDR3 protein sequence are merged under the most common genes and DNA. The V and J calls and clone size come from TCRdb's table, not from the authors' own analysis. The sample records 1,500,000 or so distinct CDR3 sequences, almost 60% of which are singletons. The ten largest clonotypes hold roughly 6.3% of the sample.

The receptor was derived from a man younger than 35 in good health. The chain is assembled from TRBV12-3 or TRBV12-4 and TRBJ2-1; D gene: possibly TRBD2, on 6 matching bases. The sequenced material came from blood. The bases read TGTGCCAGCAGCAGACTAGGAATCAGTGAGCAGTTCTTC. Its protein product is CASSRLGISEQFF.